The sequence of this TCR beta chain was determined in a study of blood T cell repertoires in COVID-19. For the study at large: In each case, the material was cDNA or gDNA derived from T cells, B-cell-depleted T cells, or PBMCs.

Germline-derived CDR1 and CDR2 are LNHDA and SQIVND (reference sequence). The CDR3 loop spans 13 amino acids. With 5 bases removed from V and 10 bases from J, the gap between germline ends came to 15 bases. The authors' processing: Amplification of reference gene primers was used by the study to estimate nucleated cell counts. Repertoires were generated with immunoSEQ multiplex PCR, while TCRdb's copy carries only in-frame clones and drops some. The DNA was the basis for D and trimming; V, J and clone size are from that table. The profile shows about 170,000 clones, about 87% of them singletons. Those enrolled in Seattle joined during active infection and were followed longitudinally afterward.

Sequencing was carried out using peripheral blood. The sequence came from an elderly woman with COVID-19, enrolled during active disease. This chain links TRBV19 with TRBJ2-1; D might be TRBD2 (6 bases). CDR3 DNA sequence: TGTGCCAGTAGTGTCCGGCGGGGTGGGGAGCAGTTCTTC. It translates to CASSVRRGGEQFF.